The 11 T cell receptor beta chains below come from one sample, sequenced in a study of T cell changes during pregnancy in multiple sclerosis. The method was immunoSEQ multiplex PCR; TCRdb's version includes in-frame clones alone and lacks a portion of them. The data hold 36,000 or so clones, with approximately 90% observed a single time. The specimen comprised CD8+ T cells from peripheral blood mononuclear cells, sampled in the third trimester of pregnancy. Source of these receptors: a female donor with multiple sclerosis, enrolled in a pregnancy study.

The V call is TRBV21-1, the J call TRBJ2-7; the tabulated D call, TRBD2, remains unverified against the DNA. TRBV21-1 is shown as a pseudogene. This CDR3 is 15 amino acids long. The CDR3 region is CASSPPGTLYYEQYF. DNA of the CDR3: TGTGCCAGCAGCCCCCCGGGAACGTTATATTACGAGCAGTACTTC.

The J gene is TRBJ1-1, the V gene TRBV6-6; TRBD1 might be the D (6 bases). The CDR3 sequence is 15 residues long. V was trimmed by 7 bases and J by 5 bases, leaving 20 bases between them. Germline loops: CDR1 MNHNY, CDR2 SVGAGI (reference sequence). Written as DNA, the CDR3 is TGTGCCAGCATTTTTTCCCCTGGACAGCTAACTGAAGCTTTCTTT. It is translated as CASIFSPGQLTEAFF.

The gene calls are TRBV7-2 and TRBJ2-5, with 10 positions matching TRBD1. Germline assignment: CDR1 SGHTA and CDR2 FQGNSA. This CDR3 contains 16 residues. Losses at the gene ends were 5 bases for V and 2 bases for J; bases not matched to a gene: 8. CDR3 in DNA: TGTGCCAGCAGCCTACGACAGGGGGCGCAGCAAGAGACCCAGTACTTC. It translates to CASSLRQGAQQETQYF.

This clone was detected only a few times. The chain combines TRBV10-3 with TRBJ2-4; TRBD2 might be the D (5 bases). The CDR3 covers 17 residues. Trimming removed 2 bases at V and 0 bases at J, with 14 bases between. Looked up from germline, CDR1 is ENHRY and CDR2 is SYGVKD. The CDR3 protein is CAISEGGSARAKNIQYF. The DNA for the CDR3 is TGTGCCATCAGTGAGGGAGGATCAGCAAGAGCCAAAAACATTCAGTACTTC.

V is TRBV7-9 and J is TRBJ2-3; perhaps TRBD2 as D (6 bases). Germline CDR1 is SEHNR and CDR2 is FQNEAQ (reference sequence). The CDR3 consists of 15 residues. Trimming took off 4 bases at V and 4 bases at J, with 15 bases between the two ends. CDR3 DNA sequence: TGTGCCAGCAGCTGGTGGGAGGTGGTAGCAGATACGCAGTATTTT. Protein: CASSWWEVVADTQYF.

The chain combines TRBV5-4 with TRBJ1-1, with a weak D call TRBD1 (6 bases). This CDR3 has 14 amino acids. V lost 4 bases, J lost 2 bases, and 12 bases lay in between. Looked up from germline, CDR1 is SGHNT and CDR2 is YYREEE (reference sequence). The CDR3, as DNA: TGTGCCAGCAGCATTGGGGGCCCAAACACTGAAGCTTTCTTT. It specifies CASSIGGPNTEAFF.

This rearrangement joins TRBV14 to TRBJ2-3; D not resolved. CDR1 is SGHDN, CDR2 FVKESK, per germline. The CDR3 extends over 17 amino acids. The V and J ends lost 1 base and 0 bases respectively, with 14 bases between them. As DNA, the CDR3 is TGTGCCAGCAGCCAAGGGAGAAGGCTCCAAAGCACAGATACGCAGTATTTT. Translated: CASSQGRRLQSTDTQYF.

The V and J genes are TRBV5-1 and TRBJ2-1; 8 nucleotides match TRBD1. CDR1 is SGHRS, CDR2 YFSETQ, per germline. This CDR3 is built from 18 residues. The junction had 12 bases not matched to a gene; V was cut back by 3 bases and J by 1 base. CDR3 amino acids: CASSSPPDRGFSYNEQFF. CDR3 DNA: TGCGCCAGCAGCTCACCACCCGACAGGGGTTTTTCCTACAATGAGCAGTTCTTC.

The CDR3 spells CASSLVGAGNEKLFF. Here the CDR3 DNA reads TGTGCCAGCAGCTTGGTGGGGGCGGGTAATGAAAAACTGTTTTTT. The chain joins TRBV5-4 to TRBJ1-4; TRBD1 might be the D (6 bases). Per the germline V gene, CDR1 is SGHNT and CDR2 is YYREEE (reference sequence). V lost 0 bases, J lost 4 bases, and 10 bases lay in between. CDR3 length equals 15 residues.

The V and J genes are TRBV27 and TRBJ1-1; TRBD1 is a possible D gene (6 bases). V lost 7 bases and J 3 bases, leaving 21 bases between the germline ends. The CDR3 sequence is 16 residues long. Germline CDR1 is MNHEY and CDR2 is SMNVEV (reference sequence). The CDR3 DNA reads TGTGCCAGCAACTCACATTGGGGGGCGGGGGACACTGAAGCTTTCTTT. It codes for CASNSHWGAGDTEAFF.

The chain employs TRBV9 and TRBJ2-5; D perhaps matches TRBD2 (6 bases). The V end was cut by 2 bases, the J end by 1 base, with 12 bases between. This CDR3 contains 15 residues. Germline CDR1 SGDLS, CDR2 YYNGEE. CDR3 sequence reads: CASSVMMRGQETQYF. DNA for the CDR3: TGTGCCAGCAGCGTTATGATGCGGGGCCAAGAGACCCAGTACTTC.